This TCR beta chain was documented in a study of T cells in tuberculosis. Study in general: Within 7 days of starting treatment, or before, PBMC were stored.

Broader study findings: The TCR-beta difference was not significant; alpha differences partly reflected length.

The time point was: new active TB diagnosis, blood taken before or within 7 days of starting treatment. To note about this clone: What it recognizes is unknown.

The germline V and J ends were trimmed by 5 bases and 5 bases, with 10 bases remaining between them. In germline, CDR1 is SGHTA, CDR2 FQGNSA. CDR3 length: 12 amino acids. Method: immunoSEQ multiplex PCR; TCRdb's copy keeps in-frame clones and lacks some. The top ten hold around a tenth of the sample, which has thousands of clones, roughly 97% seen once. The genes are TRBV7-2 and TRBJ2-7, with TRBD2 as a possible D gene (5 bases). The sample was PBMCs, taken at tuberculosis diagnosis. This clonotype was obtained from an adult with tuberculosis. The CDR3 is CASSRLSNEQYF. CDR3 DNA sequence: TGTGCCAGCAGCCGACTATCGAACGAGCAGTACTTC.